This entry is about one TCR beta chain. This sample is part of a study of blood T cell repertoires in COVID-19. Turning to the study itself: PBMCs, B-cell-depleted T cells, or T cells provided the cDNA or gDNA that made up the material.

CDR1 is SEHNR, CDR2 FQNEAQ, per germline (reference sequence). J gave up 4 bases and V 5 bases, and 7 bases lay outside the gene matches. There are 17 residues in the CDR3. In the study's own analysis: How many nucleated cells were present was estimated from reference gene primer amplification. Sequencing used immunoSEQ multiplex PCR; TCRdb keeps in-frame clones, though not all of them. The V and J calls and clone size are taken from that table; D and trimming were inferred from the DNA. The table records some 170,000 clones, 81% of them present only once. Sequencing was performed on peripheral blood. The receptor's source is a man in his 60s with active or convalescent COVID-19. The V call is TRBV7-9, the J call TRBJ2-5; TRBD2 matches at 16 bases. Here the CDR3 DNA reads TGTGCCAGCAGCCCGTTGGGGACTAGCGGGGGGGCAGAGACCCAGTACTTC. Amino acid sequence: CASSPLGTSGGAETQYF.